This TCR beta chain appears in the sequencing data of a study of TIL therapy for anti-PD-1-resistant metastatic lung cancer. Time point specified: pre-treatment sample, taken before nivolumab and TIL therapy. This was the immunoSEQ v3 assay. The data were produced by immunoSEQ multiplex PCR, yet TCRdb's version contains in-frame clones alone and is incomplete. The sample shows 50,000 to 60,000 clones, 70% to 90% of them seen only once. Germline loops: CDR1 MNHEY, CDR2 SVGAGI. CDR3 length equals 13 residues. V was cut by 4 bases and J by 0 bases, with 6 bases left in between. The sample was blood, taken at baseline. The sequence came from a person aged 25 to 85 with non-small cell lung cancer. This chain connects TRBV6-5 to TRBJ2-5; the D is unclear. The CDR3 DNA sequence: TGTGCCAGCAGTTCAACTCACCAAGAGACCCAGTACTTC. The encoded protein is CASSSTHQETQYF.